This passage covers 8 T cell receptor beta chains from one sample sequenced in a study of blood T cell repertoires in COVID-19. Clones were read by immunoSEQ multiplex PCR, and TCRdb kept only the in-frame ones, dropping some. The repertoire holds 50,000 to 60,000 clones, with about 80% as singletons. Sequencing was performed on peripheral blood. The receptor set was obtained from a man between 65 and 85 years old with active COVID-19.

This clone was detected only once. The chain combines TRBV5-4 with TRBJ2-3; 16 bases fit TRBD2. The V segment lost 3 bases and the J segment 6 bases; nucleotides outside the gene matches: 4. From germline, CDR1 is SGHNT and CDR2 YYREEE (reference sequence). This CDR3 contains 16 residues. CDR3 sequence: CASSSGLAGGEDTQYF. The CDR3 DNA follows: TGTGCCAGCAGCTCGGGACTAGCGGGGGGGGAGGATACGCAGTATTTT.

The CDR3 is CASSPLGGGLNTEAFF. The CDR3 DNA follows: TGTGCCAGTAGTCCGCTAGGCGGGGGCCTGAACACTGAAGCTTTCTTT. V is TRBV19 and J is TRBJ1-1, with a possible D match to TRBD1 (6 bases). The CDR3 covers 16 residues. Trimming left V 5 bases short and J 0 bases short, with 16 bases between. The germline V gene has CDR1 LNHDA and CDR2 SQIVND (reference sequence).

The V and J genes are TRBV7-2 and TRBJ1-2; 7 positions agree with TRBD1. The length of the CDR3 is 15 residues. After removal of 1 base from V and 4 bases from J, the junction contained 6 bases not matched to a gene. The germline gives CDR1 SGHTA, CDR2 FQGNSA. The CDR3, as DNA: TGTGCCAGCAGCTTAGGGACAGGCATTTTCTATGGCTACACCTTC. Its translation is CASSLGTGIFYGYTF.

This sequence joins TRBV14 and TRBJ2-7, with 7 bases matching TRBD1. J gave up 6 bases and V 0 bases, and 8 bases lay outside the gene matches. Germline V gene sequence: CDR1 SGHDN, CDR2 FVKESK. This CDR3 has 15 amino acids. The CDR3 is CASSQDLTGVVEQYF. For the CDR3, the DNA is TGTGCCAGCAGCCAAGACCTAACAGGGGTTGTCGAGCAGTACTTC.

This chain connects TRBV5-1 to TRBJ2-7; 7 nucleotides match TRBD1. Per germline, CDR1 SGHRS and CDR2 YFSETQ. CDR3 length: 14 amino acids. After removal of 4 bases from V and 2 bases from J, the junction contained 6 bases not matched to a gene. CDR3 sequence (DNA): TGCGCCAGCAGCCGCGGACAGGCAACCTACGAGCAGTACTTC. Its translation: CASSRGQATYEQYF. Complete variable domain (other parts from reference TRBV5-1 and TRBJ2-7): KAGVTQTPRYLIKTRGQQVTLSCSPISGHRSVSWYQQTPGQGLQFLFEYFSETQRNKGNFPGRFSGRQFSNSRSEMNVSTLELGDSALYLCASSRGQATYEQYFGPGTRLTVT.

The chain recombines TRBV11-3 with TRBJ2-3, with D unresolved. V gave up 5 bases and J gave up 2 bases, with 5 bases separating them. The CDR3 length is 12 residues. Germline V lookup: CDR1 SGHNT, CDR2 YENEEA. The CDR3 coding sequence is TGTGCCAGCAGCCAGAACACAGATACGCAGTATTTT. This translates into CASSQNTDTQYF.

The chain uses TRBV12-3 or TRBV12-4 and TRBJ1-2; TRBD1 matches 8 bases. V shed 6 bases, J shed 7 bases, and the junction held 7 bases outside the gene matches. This CDR3 contains 13 residues. The CDR3 is CASSTDRGTGYTF. The CDR3 DNA is TGTGCCAGCAGCACAGACAGGGGAACTGGCTACACCTTC.

This chain connects TRBV9 to TRBJ2-3; 7 bases are a match to TRBD2. Germline loops: CDR1 SGDLS, CDR2 YYNGEE. V lost 3 bases to trimming and J lost 2 bases; unmatched junction nucleotides: 6. The CDR3 runs to 15 residues. The CDR3 spells CASSGEAGFTDTQYF. In DNA, the CDR3 is TGTGCCAGCAGCGGCGAAGCGGGGTTCACAGATACGCAGTATTTT.